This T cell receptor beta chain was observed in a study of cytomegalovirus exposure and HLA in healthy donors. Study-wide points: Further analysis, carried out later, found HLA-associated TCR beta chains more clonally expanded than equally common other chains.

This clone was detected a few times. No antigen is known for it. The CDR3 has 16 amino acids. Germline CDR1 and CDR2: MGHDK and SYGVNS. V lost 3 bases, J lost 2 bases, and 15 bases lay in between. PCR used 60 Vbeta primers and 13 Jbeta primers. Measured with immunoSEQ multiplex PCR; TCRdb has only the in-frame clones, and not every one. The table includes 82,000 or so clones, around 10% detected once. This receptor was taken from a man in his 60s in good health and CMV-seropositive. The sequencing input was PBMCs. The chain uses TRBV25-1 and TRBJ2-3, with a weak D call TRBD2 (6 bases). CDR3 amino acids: CASSEIGAGYTDTQYF. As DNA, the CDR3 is TGTGCCAGCAGTGAGATCGGAGCGGGCTACACAGATACGCAGTATTTT.